This T cell receptor beta chain came from a study of OX40 agonist ivuxolimab in advanced cancers. This CDR3 spans 15 amino acids. Germline CDR1 SGDLS, CDR2 YYNGEE. V was trimmed by 0 bases and J by 4 bases, leaving 11 bases between them. Produced via immunoSEQ multiplex PCR; TCRdb's table is partial and in-frame only. In the table there are some 21,000 clones, 88% of which are singletons. The TCR originated in an adult with an advanced solid tumor such as melanoma, head and neck, liver or kidney cancer. This chain joins TRBV9 and TRBJ2-1, with D possibly being TRBD1 or TRBD2 (6 bases each). The sequenced sample was CD4+ or CD8+ T cells sorted from blood, obtained in a trial of the OX40 agonist ivuxolimab. The CDR3 sequence: CASSVEGGPYNEQFF. The CDR3 DNA reads as TGTGCCAGCAGCGTAGAGGGGGGACCTTACAATGAGCAGTTCTTC.